The 11 T cell receptor beta chains reported below all come from one sample, sequenced in a study of CD8+CD57+ T cells in acquired aplastic anemia. Before being chosen for sequencing, patients had shown CD8+CD57+ cell expansion by flow cytometry. Genomic DNA acted as the template from which TCR beta VDJ combination and CDR3 sequence profiling were carried out. TCRdb re-analysed the reads in MiXCR, keeping a single row per CDR3 protein. The repertoire holds under 200,000 distinct CDR3 sequences, with less than 50% as singletons. Sequencing was done on a sample of sorted CD4+, CD8+, or CD8+CD57+ T cells (not recorded which) from PBMCs. Every receptor here comes from a human donor with aplastic anemia.

The rearrangement uses TRBV19 and TRBJ1-6, with unresolved D. Germline lookup yields CDR1 LNHDA and CDR2 SQIVND (reference sequence). This CDR3 comprises 13 residues. The V end lost 3 bases, the J end lost 9 bases, and 9 bases lay between the germline ends. The chain's CDR3 is CASSILDGSPLHF. In DNA, the CDR3 is TGTGCCAGTAGTATTCTAGACGGTTCACCCCTCCACTTT.

In its sample, this clonotype was seen a few times. CDR3 coding DNA: TGTGCCAGCAGTTACTCAGGGGCCGGATGGGGTAACTATGGCTACACCTTC. Translation: CASSYSGAGWGNYGYTF. The chain uses TRBV6-2 or TRBV6-3 and TRBJ1-2, with D perhaps matching TRBD1 (5 bases). Germline loops: CDR1 MNHEY, CDR2 SVGEGT. Trimming cost V 0 bases and J 1 base, with 15 bases left between them. The CDR3 contains 17 residues.

This clonotype was found many times. The V gene is TRBV6-1, the J gene TRBJ2-1; possible D gene TRBD1, 6 bases. Germline V gives CDR1 MNHNS, CDR2 SASEGT. CDR3 length equals 16 residues. With 0 bases removed from V and 6 bases from J, the gap between germline ends came to 15 bases. DNA for the CDR3: TGTGCCAGCAGTGAAGCGTGGGCAGGGGCTGGCAATGAGCAGTTCTTC. Translated, it gives CASSEAWAGAGNEQFF.

This clonotype appeared many times. This rearrangement joins TRBV5-6 to TRBJ1-2; D not resolved. The germline V gene has CDR1 SGHDT and CDR2 YYEEEE. The CDR3 runs 12 residues. V lost 5 bases, J lost 4 bases, and 9 bases lay in between. DNA of the CDR3: TGTGCCAGCAGTCGGGTTAGCTATGGCTACACCTTC. This translates into CASSRVSYGYTF.

The rearrangement uses TRBV11-2 and TRBJ2-3; D gene unclear. V was pared by 5 bases and J by 2 bases, with 8 bases between. This CDR3 is 13 amino acids long. CDR1 is SGHAT and CDR2 is FQNNGV in the germline V gene. CDR3 sequence (DNA): TGTGCCAGCAGCCGTTACGTCACAGATACGCAGTATTTT. Translated: CASSRYVTDTQYF.

This clonotype was seen at least ten times. The rearrangement uses TRBV2 and TRBJ2-5; 8 bases fit TRBD2. Unmatched junction bases numbered 9, after V lost 7 bases and J lost 2 bases. Germline assignment: CDR1 SNHLY and CDR2 FYNNEI. The CDR3 has 15 amino acids. CDR3 protein: CASIDRLAGQETQYF. In DNA, the CDR3 is TGTGCCAGCATTGACAGGCTAGCGGGTCAAGAGACCCAGTACTTC.

The gene calls are TRBV12-3 or TRBV12-4 and TRBJ1-2; TRBD1 agrees at 11 bases. The CDR3 length is 17 residues. Trimming at V came to 1 base and at J to 6 bases, leaving 10 bases not matched to a gene. The CDR3, as DNA: TGTGCCAGCAGTTTAGGTTTTGGGACAGGGGGATTCGATGGCTACACCTTC. Amino acid sequence: CASSLGFGTGGFDGYTF.

There are many counts of this clonotype. The V gene is TRBV7-8, the J gene TRBJ2-1, with a possible D match to TRBD1 (6 bases). V was pared by 5 bases and J by 4 bases, with 15 bases between. Germline CDR1 and CDR2: SGHVS and FQNEAQ. The CDR3 has 15 amino acids. The CDR3 loop reads CASSIRTVLYNEQFF. CDR3 bases: TGTGCCAGCAGCATCAGGACAGTCCTATACAATGAGCAGTTCTTC.

A word on this clonotype: Likely a read error: the CDR3 ends without its conserved phenylalanine or tryptophan. The chain recombines TRBV6-1 with TRBJ2-7; D remains unclear. V shed 8 bases and J shed 6 bases, with 14 bases lying between them. Per germline, CDR1 MNHNS and CDR2 SASEGT. The CDR3 totals 12 residues. The CDR3 DNA follows: TGTGCCAGCCGTAGATTGAACTCCGAGCAGTACTCC. Protein sequence: CASRRLNSEQYS.

The J gene is TRBJ1-1, the V gene TRBV10-3; D gene uncertain. Germline V gives CDR1 ENHRY, CDR2 SYGVKD. CDR3 length equals 16 residues. The germline V and J ends were trimmed by 5 bases and 2 bases, with 18 bases remaining between them. CDR3 in amino acids: CAISPEITVSNTEAFF. The CDR3 coding sequence is TGTGCCATCAGTCCCGAAATCACAGTATCTAACACTGAAGCTTTCTTT.

The J gene is TRBJ2-5, the V gene TRBV7-9; D perhaps matches TRBD2 (7 bases). CDR1 is SEHNR and CDR2 is FQNEAQ in the germline V gene (reference sequence). The CDR3 spans 15 residues. V was clipped by 5 bases and J by 5 bases, with 18 bases between them. CDR3 sequence reads: CASSMGGGVLETQYF. As DNA, the CDR3 is TGTGCCAGCAGCATGGGGGGGGGCGTTTTGGAGACCCAGTACTTC.